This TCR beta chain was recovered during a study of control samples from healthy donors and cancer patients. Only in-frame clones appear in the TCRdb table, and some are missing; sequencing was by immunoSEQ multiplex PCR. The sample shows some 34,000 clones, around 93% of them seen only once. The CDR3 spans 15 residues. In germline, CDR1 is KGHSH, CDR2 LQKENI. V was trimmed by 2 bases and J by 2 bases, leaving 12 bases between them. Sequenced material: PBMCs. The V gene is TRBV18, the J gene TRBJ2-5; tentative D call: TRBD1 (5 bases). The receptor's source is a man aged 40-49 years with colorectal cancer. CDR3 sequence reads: CASSPVSGNQETQYF. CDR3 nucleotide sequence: TGTGCCAGCTCACCAGTATCAGGGAATCAAGAGACCCAGTACTTC. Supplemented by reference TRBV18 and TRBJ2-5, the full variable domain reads NAGVMQNPRHLVRRRGQEARLRCSPMKGHSHVYWYRQLPEEGLKFMVYLQKENIIDESGMPKERFSAEFPKEGPSILRIQQVVRGDSAAYFCASSPVSGNQETQYFGPGTRLLVL.